The 6 T cell receptor beta chains presented below share a single source sample, sequenced in a study of T cell responses to AZD1222 COVID-19 vaccine. Clones were sequenced by immunoSEQ multiplex PCR, and TCRdb holds only the in-frame ones, with some missing. This table holds more than 80,000 clones, around 90% found once. The sample here was peripheral blood, taken 28 days after the second AZD1222 dose. The receptors come from an adult who received the AZD1222 COVID-19 vaccine.

The rearrangement links TRBV20-1 to TRBJ1-2, with TRBD1 matching 8 bases. V trimming: 6 bases; J trimming: 7 bases; junction bases outside the gene matches: 1. CDR3 length: 10 amino acids. Looked up from germline, CDR1 is DFQATT and CDR2 is SNEGSKA (reference sequence). The DNA for the CDR3 is TGCAGTGCGGACAGGGTTGGCTACACCTTC. This encodes CSADRVGYTF.

The genes are TRBV3-1 (or the pseudogene TRBV3-2) and TRBJ2-1; 7 nucleotides align to TRBD2. Per germline, CDR1 LGHDT and CDR2 YNNKEL (reference sequence). The CDR3 runs to 16 residues. The V segment lost 4 bases and the J segment 4 bases; nucleotides outside the gene matches: 10. CDR3 residues: CASSRGGSGPYNEQFF. The CDR3 coding sequence is TGTGCCAGCAGCCGGGGGGGTAGCGGGCCTTACAATGAGCAGTTCTTC.

The chain links TRBV28 to TRBJ2-5; 11 bases are shared with TRBD2. The V and J ends lost 7 bases and 5 bases, in that order; junction bases with no gene match: 9. CDR3 length: 15 residues. CDR1 is MDHEN, CDR2 SYDVKM, per germline. The CDR3 nucleotides are TGTGCCAGCAAGACTAGCGGGGCTTCGGGGGAGACCCAGTACTTC. Its protein is CASKTSGASGETQYF.

This clone was seen once. V is TRBV5-1 and J is TRBJ1-2, with a weak D call TRBD1 (6 bases). Germline CDR1 reads SGHRS; CDR2 reads YFSETQ. CDR3 size: 14 residues. V gave up 4 bases and J gave up 3 bases, with 13 bases separating them. CDR3 in DNA: TGCGCCAGCAGCGAACCAGGGGTTCACTATGGCTACACCTTC. It codes for CASSEPGVHYGYTF. Full variable domain (outside the CDR3, taken from reference TRBV5-1 and TRBJ1-2): KAGVTQTPRYLIKTRGQQVTLSCSPISGHRSVSWYQQTPGQGLQFLFEYFSETQRNKGNFPGRFSGRQFSNSRSEMNVSTLELGDSALYLCASSEPGVHYGYTFGSGTRLTVV.

The rearrangement joins TRBV6-5 to TRBJ1-1; D call uncertain. The CDR3 extends over 15 amino acids. CDR1 MNHEY and CDR2 SVGAGI come from the germline V gene. Trimming took 0 bases from V and 0 from J, leaving 8 bases between them. Written as DNA, the CDR3 is TGTGCCAGCAGTTACTCGTCTAACTTGAACACTGAAGCTTTCTTT. Encoded protein: CASSYSSNLNTEAFF.

V is TRBV7-9 and J is TRBJ1-5; TRBD1 matches 7 bases. V dropped 1 base and J dropped 7; count of bases not matched to a gene: 4. Germline CDR1 reads SEHNR; CDR2 reads FQNEAQ (reference sequence). The CDR3 is 14 amino acids. CDR3 amino acids: CASSLGQGPQPQHF. DNA of the CDR3: TGTGCCAGCAGCTTAGGACAGGGTCCCCAGCCCCAGCATTTT.